Detailed here is one TCR beta chain. What it binds is unknown. These data originate in a study of T cell responses to AZD1222 COVID-19 vaccine. Regarding the study as a whole: Close to half of spike-specific TCRs reportedly recognize unmutated variant regions.

Assay: immunoSEQ multiplex PCR; the TCRdb copy retains only in-frame clones and omits some. The table records some 120,000 clones, around 94% of them present only once. The ends were cut back, 5 bases at V and 2 bases at J, with 6 bases in the middle. Germline loops: CDR1 MDHEN, CDR2 SYDVKM. This CDR3 comprises 12 residues. This sequence was found in an adult in good health. The source was peripheral blood, collected on day 0 of AZD1222 vaccination. The chain couples TRBV28 to TRBJ1-2; D uncertain. The CDR3 DNA is TGTGCCAGCAGTGGCTACAACTATGGCTACACCTTC. Translated, it gives CASSGYNYGYTF.